This T cell receptor (beta chain) comes out of a study of T cells in Graves' hyperthyroidism and ophthalmopathy. Points from the study as a whole: The model made its ophthalmopathy prediction, and onset followed a median about 6.8 months later. Within blood appeared most thyroid clonotypes that had expanded above 0.001.

This CDR3 contains 14 residues. Germline CDR1 is WNHNN and CDR2 is SYGVQD (reference sequence). V lost 6 bases and J 9 bases, leaving 18 bases between the germline ends. Hyperthyroidism patients were newly diagnosed, had disease duration under 2 months, and were aged 18 to 65 years. Uncontrolled infection, other autoimmune disease, pregnancy or lactation barred patients from enrollment. Of note for this clonotype: Its antigen is unknown.

Using RNA transcripts as the source, TCR beta CDR3 regions were amplified. TCR CDR3 underwent first-round RT-PCR with the HTBI primer set. TCRdb recomputed calls from the multiplex PCR reads with MiXCR, one row per CDR3 protein. The sample holds about 680,000 distinct CDR3 sequences, roughly a third seen once. Sequenced sample: blood. This chain connects TRBV10-1 to TRBJ1-3; D may be TRBD1 (5 bases). The origin of this receptor is a woman aged 40 to 49 with Graves' hyperthyroidism. The CDR3 nucleotides read TGCGCCAGCAGCCAAGTCAGCCCCACAGGCACCATATATTTT. This sequence encodes CASSQVSPTGTIYF.